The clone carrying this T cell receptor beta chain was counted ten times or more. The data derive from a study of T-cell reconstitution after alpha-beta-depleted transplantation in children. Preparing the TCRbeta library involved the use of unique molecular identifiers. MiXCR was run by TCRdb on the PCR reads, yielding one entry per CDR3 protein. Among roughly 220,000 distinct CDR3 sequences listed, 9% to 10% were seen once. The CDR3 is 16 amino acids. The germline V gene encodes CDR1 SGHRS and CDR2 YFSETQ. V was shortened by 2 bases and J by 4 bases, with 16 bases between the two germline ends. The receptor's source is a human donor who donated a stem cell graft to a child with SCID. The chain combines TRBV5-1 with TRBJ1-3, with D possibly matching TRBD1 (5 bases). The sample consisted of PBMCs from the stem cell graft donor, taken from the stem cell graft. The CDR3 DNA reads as TGCGCCAGCAGCTTCATCCCCAGGGACGCCGGAAACACCATATATTTT. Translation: CASSFIPRDAGNTIYF.